The present TCR beta chain was sequenced within a study of human T cells and chemical hapten exposure (dated by TCRdb to 2020 to 2022). For context, the study as a whole: For sensitization, 2% DPC in acetone was applied to a roughly 2 cm by roughly 2 cm area of upper inner arm skin. Weekly therapeutic DPC doses were additionally applied to the scalp of patients throughout the roughly 25-week study period. Patch testing was done on the upper back using Finn chambers containing 0.01% DPC, and results were scored after 6 days according to International Contact Dermatitis Research Group standards. The mostly female patient cohort included alopecia areata with under or over 50% scalp involvement, alopecia totalis and alopecia universalis. Libraries were combined into a pool for sequencing, and differences in TCR yield between samples came mainly from small differences in library volumes within the pool. The study tracked peripheral blood TCR repertoire changes in vivo during primary and secondary sensitization to the hapten diphenylcyclopropenone (DPC) in alopecia patients. Patient blood was sampled pre-sensitization (week 0) and at 2, 6 and about 24 weeks after DPC sensitization. For TCR sequencing, blood came from about 29 alopecia patients at anywhere from one to four time points (pre-sensitization, 2, 6 and 24 weeks). Broad study findings and their caveats: The number of TCRs above 1 in 1000 frequency did not change with DPC sensitization; there was no evidence of global repertoire structure alterations. Repeated subsampling changed both the strength of the expansion versus patch-test correlation and the threshold at which that correlation became significant. Because all patients had alopecia, a presumed autoimmune disease, the immune response of the patients might differ from that of healthy individuals. Significantly more large CDR3 similarity clusters were formed by expanded TCRs than by pre-sensitization or healthy control sets, consistent with antigen-driven responses. Patch test score correlated positively with the number of PT1 expanded TCRs, reaching significance at thresholds 8, 16 and 32 but not at 4.

This clonotype was seen more than once but under ten times. It lacks a known antigen. Base qualities are not recorded, but no much larger clone differs from it by a single base. The sample's time point label, decoded: patch test 1, 2 weeks after DPC sensitization. Taken with the paper, the label for treatment or condition translates to: therapeutic diphenylcyclopropenone sensitization with weekly scalp DPC. Blood at each patch-test visit was drawn before the patch test was applied. Patients were eligible if aged 18 to 70, diagnosed with alopecia and judged suitable for DPC therapy, and pregnant patients were excluded. Total RNA was isolated from unfractionated whole blood collected in Tempus Blood RNA tubes. Libraries were built with RACE. TCRdb lists the instrument as NextSeq 500. Library preparation attached unique molecular identifiers to individual cDNA molecules for quantitative, reproducible TCR counting. From each blood RNA sample, both TCR alpha and TCR beta chains were sequenced. The authors' analysis ran thus. A median of about 89,000 TCRs per sample was observed, with a range of 23,224 to 690,600. The Decombinator software suite was used to annotate V, J and CDR3 in the TCR reads. Every sample was subsampled to the same number of TCRs (28,000) for the PS versus PT1 abundance plots. Expanded TCRs were defined as absent before sensitization and observed at least eight times at the 2-week time point. Through fastp at Q25 and MiXCR, TCRdb rebuilt clones from the public reads, retaining in-frame beta chains. Rows merge per CDR3 protein into single entries with the most common DNA and genes. What appears here as the V and J calls and clone size reflects TCRdb's work, not the paper's. The sample profile shows nearly 350,000 distinct CDR3 sequences; around 7% of them were found once. The ten top clones hold 8% to 9% of the sample.

CDR1 and CDR2 are drawn from the germline V gene: ENHRY, SYGVKD. The CDR3 goes from the cysteine to the phenylalanine over 15 residues. Only the CDR3 part of the read is kept: 45 bases, read in frame from the first base. Trimming removed 7 bases from V and 2 bases from J, leaving 14 bases between the germline ends. The sequencing used whole blood, collected in connection with sensitization to the hapten diphenylcyclopropenone (DPC). The sequence is built from TRBV10-3 and TRBJ2-2; a weak D assignment points to TRBD1 (5 bases agree). The source is a woman aged 18 to 35 with alopecia areata. Some clones in this sample may be carry-over from other donors' samples. CDR3 reads: CAITLTGVNTGELFF. The DNA sequence reads TGTGCCATCACCTTAACAGGAGTCAACACCGGGGAGCTGTTTTTT.